These 30 T cell receptor beta chains were all obtained from the same sample, sequenced in a study of identical twins. TCRdb redid the calling of the 5' RACE reads with MiXCR, one entry per CDR3 protein. The data show 690,000 or so distinct CDR3 sequences, 5.5% to 6.5% seen once. Sample: naive T cells sorted from blood. These receptors originate from a man younger than 30 in good health.

This clonotype has a handful of counts. J is TRBJ2-7 and V is TRBV7-4, with TRBD2 identical over 9 bases. CDR1 and CDR2 (germline): SGHVT, SQSDAQ. Trimming took 1 base from V and 0 from J; bases not matched to a gene: 13. There are 19 residues in the CDR3. CDR3 coding DNA: TGTGCCAGCAGCTTAGGCTACGCGGGAGGGCCCCACGTCTCCTACGAGCAGTACTTC. It is translated as CASSLGYAGGPHVSYEQYF.

This clonotype was recorded many times. The chain has TRBV12-3 or TRBV12-4 and TRBJ2-4; maybe TRBD2 (6 bases). V was cut by 6 bases and J by 8 bases, with 8 bases left in between. The CDR3 spans 11 residues. The CDR3 loop reads CASSWGDIQYF. CDR3 nucleotides: TGTGCCAGCAGCTGGGGGGACATTCAGTACTTC.

This clonotype was picked up a small number of times. The chain couples TRBV6-4 to TRBJ1-5; D is undetermined. The CDR3 contains 13 residues. With 0 bases removed from V and 6 bases from J, the gap between germline ends came to 6 bases. Germline CDR1 reads MRHNA; CDR2 reads SNTAGT. The CDR3 sequence is CASSDSPGQPQHF. The DNA of the CDR3 is TGTGCCAGCAGTGACTCTCCAGGTCAGCCCCAGCATTTT.

This chain connects TRBV12-3 or TRBV12-4 to TRBJ1-6, with D possibly TRBD1 on 6 matching bases. This CDR3 spans 13 amino acids. The V end lost 2 bases, the J end lost 8 bases, and 7 bases lay between the germline ends. CDR3 sequence: CASSLYRDSPLHF. CDR3 in DNA: TGTGCCAGCAGTTTATACAGGGATTCACCCCTCCACTTT.

In nucleotides, the CDR3 is TGCGCCAGCAGCTTGGGGGGGACAGGGACCTACGAGCAGTACTTC. It specifies CASSLGGTGTYEQYF. The gene calls are TRBV5-1 and TRBJ2-7, with TRBD1 matching over 9 bases. V lost 0 bases, J lost 2 bases, and 3 bases stayed unmatched. The germline V gene encodes CDR1 SGHRS and CDR2 YFSETQ. The CDR3 loop spans 15 amino acids.

The V call is TRBV28, the J call TRBJ2-2, with TRBD2 identical over 7 bases. V trimming: 5 bases; J trimming: 3 bases; junction bases outside the gene matches: 6. The CDR3 has 15 residues. Per germline, CDR1 MDHEN and CDR2 SYDVKM. The CDR3 DNA reads as TGTGCCAGCAGTCCTCTGGCGGGAGACACCGGGGAGCTGTTTTTT. Translated: CASSPLAGDTGELFF.

This clonotype was counted many times. The chain has TRBV4-2 and TRBJ1-5, with D possibly TRBD1 on 6 matching bases. Looked up from germline, CDR1 is LGHNA and CDR2 is YNFKEQ. The V gene lost 2 bases and the J gene lost 5 bases, with 16 bases spanning the gap. The CDR3 is 16 residues long. CDR3 sequence reads: CASSQTGQGFYQPQHF. The DNA for the CDR3 is TGTGCCAGCAGCCAAACGGGGCAGGGGTTTTATCAGCCCCAGCATTTT.

The sample holds a few counts of this clonotype. The V gene is TRBV18, the J gene TRBJ2-5, with D uncertain. The CDR3 covers 15 residues. CDR1 KGHSH and CDR2 LQKENI come from the germline V gene. Trimming shortened V by 4 bases and J by 2 bases, and 14 bases separated the two germline ends. CDR3 residues: CASSLRWVEQETQYF. The DNA for the CDR3 is TGTGCCAGCTCACTCCGATGGGTGGAACAAGAGACCCAGTACTTC.

This clonotype was counted only a few times. The chain couples TRBV20-1 to TRBJ2-3; unclear D gene. V was clipped by 6 bases and J by 5 bases, with 9 bases between them. The CDR3 contains 11 residues. Germline V CDR1 and CDR2: DFQATT, SNEGSKA (reference sequence). This chain's CDR3 is CSALKGDTQYF. CDR3 bases: TGCAGTGCCCTGAAGGGAGATACGCAGTATTTT.

This clonotype was found many times. The chain links TRBV12-3 or TRBV12-4 to TRBJ1-5; TRBD1 might be the D (5 bases). The CDR3 length is 14 residues. V was cut by 6 bases and J by 4 bases, with 13 bases left in between. CDR3 sequence (DNA): TGTGCCAGCAGCTCTAGAGGGGTAAATCAGCCCCAGCATTTT. Translating gives CASSSRGVNQPQHF.

This clonotype was seen repeatedly, ten times or more. The chain couples TRBV29-1 to TRBJ2-1; 7 nucleotides align to TRBD2. Germline V gene sequence: CDR1 SQVTM, CDR2 ANQGSEA. V lost 7 bases and J lost 8; bases outside the gene matches: 8. The length of the CDR3 is 12 residues. For the CDR3, the DNA is TGCAGCGCTGGGGTGGGGGGGGATGAGCAGTTCTTC. Translation gives CSAGVGGDEQFF.

The table lists this clonotype with many counts. This chain connects TRBV6-5 to TRBJ2-1; 16 bases align to TRBD2. The V and J ends lost 1 base and 8 bases, in that order; junction bases with no gene match: 11. This CDR3 region has 19 residues. CDR1 is MNHEY and CDR2 is SVGAGI in the germline V gene. CDR3 sequence (DNA): TGTGCCAGCAGTTACTTGGGACTAGCGGGAGGGCTTGGGGGGCATGAGCAGTTCTTC. Protein sequence: CASSYLGLAGGLGGHEQFF.

CDR3 amino acids: CASTSARGTDTEAFF. CDR3 nucleotides: TGTGCCAGCACCTCGGCGCGGGGGACAGACACTGAAGCTTTCTTT. The chain combines TRBV27 with TRBJ1-1; TRBD1 agrees at 7 bases. V dropped 7 bases and J dropped 3; count of bases not matched to a gene: 11. This CDR3 comprises 15 residues. Germline V gene lookup returns CDR1 MNHEY and CDR2 SMNVEV (reference sequence).

The sample holds a few counts of this clonotype. For the CDR3, the DNA is TGTGCCATCAGTGAGTCTTCGGAGCGGGAGCCCTACAATGAGCAGTTCTTC. It specifies CAISESSEREPYNEQFF. This chain joins TRBV10-3 and TRBJ2-1; 8 bases agree with TRBD2. CDR1 ENHRY and CDR2 SYGVKD come from the germline V gene. V shed 0 bases and J 2 bases; nucleotides not matched to a gene: 6. The CDR3 is 17 residues long.

This clonotype was seen many times. The CDR3 region has the DNA TGCAGCGCTCTTGGCGCAACCGGGGAGCTGTTTTTT. Translated, it gives CSALGATGELFF. The chain links TRBV29-1 to TRBJ2-2; D is ambiguous. From germline, CDR1 is SQVTM and CDR2 ANQGSEA. This CDR3 is built from 12 residues. Trimming removed 7 bases at V and 5 bases at J, with 11 bases between.

The chain is built from TRBV28 and TRBJ2-2; D not resolved. Trimming removed 2 bases from V and 5 bases from J, with 12 bases in between. Germline V lookup: CDR1 MDHEN, CDR2 SYDVKM. This CDR3 spans 15 amino acids. In DNA form, the CDR3 reads TGTGCCAGCAGTTTAGTCGTCGGCCGGACCGGGGAGCTGTTTTTT. Protein product: CASSLVVGRTGELFF.

This clonotype has at least ten counts. The V call is TRBV6-2 or TRBV6-3, the J call TRBJ2-3; either TRBD1 or TRBD2 may fit D (5 bases each). The germline V gene has CDR1 MNHEY and CDR2 SVGEGT. Trimming removed 7 bases at V and 6 bases at J, with 20 bases between. The CDR3 spans 15 residues. CDR3 bases: TGTGCCAGCAAGCCGAGGGACGGCTGGAGGGATACGCAGTATTTT. It yields the protein CASKPRDGWRDTQYF.

There are many counts of this clonotype. The chain links TRBV12-3 or TRBV12-4 to TRBJ2-3; either TRBD1 or TRBD2 may supply D (5 bases each). Trimming cost V 5 bases and J 2 bases, with 14 bases left between them. The CDR3 consists of 15 residues. This CDR3 reads CASSPPMGPTDTQYF. CDR3 DNA sequence: TGTGCCAGCAGTCCCCCGATGGGACCCACAGATACGCAGTATTTT.

The table lists this clonotype with many counts. Germline and junction disagree at one end, which may indicate a read error. The J gene is TRBJ2-5, the V gene TRBV6-2 or TRBV6-3, with unresolved D. Germline CDR1 is MNHEY and CDR2 is SVGEGT. The CDR3 spans 8 residues. The CDR3 nucleotides are TGTGCCAGCAGTTACCCTTCCTTT. This gives the protein CASSYPSF.

J is TRBJ2-7 and V is TRBV7-9, with 9 bases matching TRBD2. Germline loops: CDR1 SEHNR, CDR2 FQNEAQ (reference sequence). The CDR3 runs to 17 residues. V lost 3 bases and J lost 3; bases outside the gene matches: 12. CDR3 loop: CASSFSLAGLLRYEQYF. The CDR3 nucleotides read TGTGCCAGCAGCTTTTCCCTAGCGGGGTTGCTTCGCTACGAGCAGTACTTC.

The table lists this clonotype with a few counts. The rearrangement joins TRBV5-1 to TRBJ2-5, with 8 bases matching TRBD1. Germline CDR1 is SGHRS and CDR2 is YFSETQ. This CDR3 has 14 residues. V lost 4 bases, J lost 3 bases, and 5 bases stayed unmatched. The CDR3 spells CASSPTGVEETQYF. The CDR3 DNA reads as TGCGCCAGCAGCCCGACAGGGGTGGAAGAGACCCAGTACTTC.

This clonotype came up a few times. In nucleotides, the CDR3 is TGTGCCAGCAGCGTCCTCGTTGCGGCTTTCTTT. Translating it yields CASSVLVAAFF. The J gene is TRBJ1-1, the V gene TRBV6-1; D ambiguous. Per the germline V gene, CDR1 is MNHNS and CDR2 is SASEGT. V was shortened by 6 bases and J by 11 bases, with 13 bases between the two germline ends. The CDR3 is 11 amino acids.

The chain links TRBV6-1 to TRBJ2-1, with 12 nucleotides matching TRBD1. This CDR3 has 14 amino acids. V was pared by 7 bases and J by 10 bases, with 8 bases of the junction left unmatched. Germline V gene lookup returns CDR1 MNHNS and CDR2 SASEGT. The CDR3 is CASTRGQGAGEQFF. The CDR3 DNA sequence: TGTGCCAGCACCCGGGGACAGGGGGCGGGAGAGCAGTTCTTC.

This clonotype showed up just a few times. The DNA for the CDR3 is TGTGCCAGCAGTTCAAGAGGACTAGCGGCAAACAATGAGCAGTTCTTC. Its protein product is CASSSRGLAANNEQFF. The chain employs TRBV6-5 and TRBJ2-1; 10 bases match TRBD2. Germline trimming cut 4 bases from V and 5 bases from J; bases unmatched to any gene: 8. The CDR3 has 16 amino acids. Germline CDR1 is MNHEY and CDR2 is SVGAGI.

This chain joins TRBV7-7 and TRBJ2-5, with TRBD2 as a possible D gene (6 bases). Germline CDR1 and CDR2: SSHAT and FNYEAQ (reference sequence). With 5 bases removed from V and 4 bases from J, the gap between germline ends came to 17 bases. This CDR3 has 15 residues. CDR3 in DNA: TGTGCCAGCAGCGCAGGCGGCGGGAATGGAGAGACCCAGTACTTC. Translation gives CASSAGGGNGETQYF.

This sequence joins TRBV5-5 and TRBJ1-2, with D unclear. Germline values: CDR1 SGHKS, CDR2 YYEKEE (reference sequence). V shed 4 bases and J shed 2 bases, with 12 bases lying between them. The CDR3 has 14 residues. The CDR3 here is CASSKDTPNYGYTF. The CDR3 bases are TGTGCCAGCAGCAAGGATACGCCGAACTATGGCTACACCTTC.

V gene TRBV12-3 or TRBV12-4 combines with J gene TRBJ2-4; the D is unclear. The V end was cut by 3 bases, the J end by 0 bases, with 12 bases between. This CDR3 contains 16 residues. CDR3 coding DNA: TGTGCCAGCAGTTTCCCAGGAAGGGTAGCCAAAAACATTCAGTACTTC. Its protein is CASSFPGRVAKNIQYF.

CDR3 coding DNA: TGCGCCAGCAGTGAGTTCAGGACTAGCGGGAGGGGTGAGCAGTTCTTC. Protein product: CASSEFRTSGRGEQFF. J is TRBJ2-1 and V is TRBV10-1; 15 bases fit TRBD2. The CDR3 length is 16 residues. Looked up from germline, CDR1 is WNHNN and CDR2 is SYGVQD (reference sequence). Unmatched junction bases numbered 4, after V lost 1 base and J lost 9 bases.

Ten or more counts support this clonotype. This sequence joins TRBV7-9 and TRBJ2-1, with D hard to call. CDR1 and CDR2 (germline): SEHNR, FQNEAQ (reference sequence). CDR3 length: 11 amino acids. Deletions cut 1 base from V and 10 bases from J, with 5 bases between. The DNA for the CDR3 is TGTGCCAGCAGCTTAGAGAAGGAGCAGTTCTTC. Protein product: CASSLEKEQFF.

This clonotype was counted at least ten times. The V and J genes are TRBV5-1 and TRBJ1-2; D is unclear. Germline CDR1 SGHRS, CDR2 YFSETQ. This CDR3 comprises 16 residues. Between the trimmed V and J ends, which lost 0 bases and 2 bases, there was a span of 14 bases. The CDR3 region is CASSLGTSASNYGYTF. The DNA of the CDR3 is TGCGCCAGCAGCTTGGGCACCAGTGCTAGCAACTATGGCTACACCTTC.